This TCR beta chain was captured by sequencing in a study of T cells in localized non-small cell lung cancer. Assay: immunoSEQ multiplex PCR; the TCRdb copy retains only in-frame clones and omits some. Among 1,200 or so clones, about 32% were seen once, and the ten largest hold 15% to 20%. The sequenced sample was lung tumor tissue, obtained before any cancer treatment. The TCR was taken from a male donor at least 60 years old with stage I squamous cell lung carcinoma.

In DNA form, the CDR3 reads TGTGCCAGTTCACAGGGGGAAGCGGCAACTAATGAAAAACTGTTTTTT. Protein: CASSQGEAATNEKLFF. The genes are TRBV19 and TRBJ1-4; 8 nucleotides line up with TRBD1. The ends lost 8 bases at V and 0 bases at J; junction bases unmatched: 8. Looked up from germline, CDR1 is LNHDA and CDR2 is SQIVND (reference sequence). The CDR3 runs to 16 residues. Looking up the rest from reference TRBV19 and TRBJ1-4 gives the full variable domain: DGGITQSPKYLFRKEGQNVTLSCEQNLNHDAMYWYRQDPGQGLRLIYYSQIVNDFQKGDIAEGYSVSREKKESFPLTVTSAQKNPTAFYLCASSQGEAATNEKLFFGSGTQLSVL.